The 27 T cell receptor beta chains presented below share a single source sample, sequenced in a study of CXCR3-negative and CXCR3-positive naive CD8 T cells. The libraries of TRB cDNA were constructed through 5' RACE using UMI labels. Following a re-call of the 5' RACE reads, TCRdb has one entry per CDR3 protein and lacks DNA. The record lists some 9,600 distinct CDR3 sequences, of which the ten most abundant hold 0.9% to 1.2%. Source material: naive CXCR3- CD8+ T cells from blood. Described subset: CD45RO-CCR7+CD27+CD95- naive CD8+ T cells lacking CXCR3 (TNR3-). These receptors were taken from a human donor in good health. Some clones in this sample may be carry-over from other donors' samples.

The chain links TRBV20-1 to TRBJ2-7; lacking DNA, the TRBD2 call made by TCRdb goes unchecked. The germline gives CDR1 DFQATT, CDR2 SNEGSKA (reference sequence). This CDR3 comprises 15 residues. The CDR3 spells CSARDPIAEPYEQYF.

The rearrangement joins TRBV5-1 to TRBJ2-1; TCRdb's D gene call, TRBD2, goes unchecked for lack of DNA. The CDR3 spans 15 residues. Germline V gene lookup returns CDR1 SGHRS and CDR2 YFSETQ. The chain's CDR3 is CASSLSGGSYNEQFF.

By frequency, this clonotype is medium-sized. The rearrangement links TRBV6-5 to TRBJ2-1; TCRdb designates TRBD2, a call that cannot be tested without DNA. CDR3 size: 15 residues. Germline values: CDR1 MNHEY, CDR2 SVGAGI. The CDR3 is CASKPGLAGLHEQFF.

By frequency, this clonotype registers medium-sized (0.01 to 0.1%). The rearrangement uses TRBV5-6 and TRBJ2-2; TCRdb lists TRBD1, though no DNA is available to test this call. Germline lookup yields CDR1 SGHDT and CDR2 YYEEEE. The CDR3 runs 14 residues. This CDR3 reads CASSPGPNTGELFF.

The CDR3 loop is CSATGGGHNEQFF. This chain uses TRBV20-1 with TRBJ2-1; TCRdb selects TRBD1, and the lack of DNA leaves this call unchecked. From germline, CDR1 is DFQATT and CDR2 SNEGSKA (reference sequence). The CDR3 spans 13 residues.

The chain carries TRBV5-6 and TRBJ1-1. CDR1 and CDR2 (germline): SGHDT, YYEEEE. The CDR3 extends over 13 amino acids. This chain's CDR3 is CASSLGGGAEAFF.

Judged by frequency, this clonotype is medium-sized (0.01 to 0.1%). This sequence joins TRBV9 and TRBJ1-4; TCRdb picks TRBD1, but there is no DNA to check that call. In germline, CDR1 is SGDLS, CDR2 YYNGEE. CDR3 length equals 15 residues. The CDR3 loop is CASSGTRGGGEKLFF.

This clonotype is called medium-sized based on its frequency. The genes are TRBV19 and TRBJ1-1. The germline V gene has CDR1 LNHDA and CDR2 SQIVND (reference sequence). This CDR3 has 13 residues. This CDR3 reads CASSISVNTEAFF.

The V gene is TRBV20-1, the J gene TRBJ2-1; the TCRdb D gene call, TRBD2, has no DNA to confirm it. The CDR3 is 15 residues long. The V gene's germline CDR1 is DFQATT and CDR2 SNEGSKA (reference sequence). The chain's CDR3 is CSADARGTSENEQFF.

According to its frequency, this clonotype is medium-sized. The rearrangement uses TRBV20-1 and TRBJ2-3; TCRdb's D gene call, TRBD2, goes unchecked for lack of DNA. This CDR3 region has 18 residues. Germline CDR1 is DFQATT and CDR2 is SNEGSKA (reference sequence). The CDR3 region is CSARDLLFPAGATDTQYF.

Its frequency marks this clonotype as medium-sized (0.01 to 0.1%). CDR3 region: CAISEPLFAAGDSYNEQFF. The chain combines TRBV10-3 with TRBJ2-1; the D gene TCRdb calls, TRBD2, cannot be checked with no DNA. The germline V gene encodes CDR1 ENHRY and CDR2 SYGVKD. The CDR3 has 19 amino acids.

This clonotype registers medium-sized by frequency. The chain is built from TRBV10-3 and TRBJ2-1; TCRdb picks TRBD1, but there is no DNA to check that call. The CDR3 has 14 residues. Germline V gene lookup returns CDR1 ENHRY and CDR2 SYGVKD. The CDR3 protein is CAISESGQPHEQFF.

The V and J genes are TRBV4-1 and TRBJ2-7. The CDR3 is made up of 13 amino acids. Germline V gene lookup returns CDR1 MGHRA and CDR2 YSYEKL. The CDR3: CASSPDSSYEQYF.

This clonotype shows up as medium-sized by frequency. The chain uses TRBV10-2 and TRBJ2-1; lacking DNA, the TRBD1 call made by TCRdb goes unchecked. In germline, CDR1 is WSHSY, CDR2 SAAADI. The CDR3 is 15 residues long. The CDR3 is CASGKGVGGTDEQFF.

This clonotype is classed as medium-sized (0.01 to 0.1%) by frequency. The genes are TRBV29-1 and TRBJ1-1; the D call of TRBD1 rests on TCRdb alone, since no DNA is present to check it. The CDR3 totals 14 residues. CDR1 and CDR2 from the germline V gene are SQVTM and ANQGSEA. The CDR3 spells CSVEKRTGSPEAFF.

This clonotype shows up as medium-sized by frequency. The chain couples TRBV27 to TRBJ2-5. The CDR3 contains 14 residues. Germline values: CDR1 MNHEY, CDR2 SMNVEV (reference sequence). This chain's CDR3 is CASSFRDPQETQYF.

According to its frequency, this clonotype is medium-sized. The rearrangement uses TRBV14 and TRBJ2-3. The germline CDR1 and CDR2 sequences are SGHDN and FVKESK. The CDR3 contains 13 residues. CDR3 residues: CASTRVHTDTQYF.

The chain employs TRBV19 and TRBJ2-1; TCRdb's assignment of TRBD2 cannot be checked, as there is no DNA. Germline V gene sequence: CDR1 LNHDA, CDR2 SQIVND (reference sequence). There are 14 residues in the CDR3. CDR3 in amino acids: CASMEDGFYNEQFF.

The chain carries TRBV2 and TRBJ2-1; TCRdb selects TRBD2, and the lack of DNA leaves this call unchecked. The CDR3 length is 15 residues. Germline V gene sequence: CDR1 SNHLY, CDR2 FYNNEI. The chain's CDR3 is CASSEGLAGDNEQFF.

This clonotype is labeled medium-sized based on frequency. J is TRBJ1-5 and V is TRBV20-1. CDR1 DFQATT and CDR2 SNEGSKA come from the germline V gene (reference sequence). The CDR3 extends over 14 amino acids. This chain's CDR3 is CSASLDYSNQPQHF.

This clonotype registers medium-sized (0.01 to 0.1%) by frequency. This chain joins TRBV20-1 and TRBJ2-1. This CDR3 spans 12 amino acids. CDR1 and CDR2 (germline): DFQATT, SNEGSKA (reference sequence). The CDR3 is CSAPDQYNEQFF.

By frequency, this clonotype registers medium-sized. The chain has TRBV9 and TRBJ2-7; TCRdb's D gene call, TRBD2, goes unchecked for lack of DNA. CDR1 is SGDLS and CDR2 is YYNGEE in the germline V gene. This CDR3 has 16 amino acids. CDR3 amino acids: CASSQTSGLSSYEQYF.

The gene calls are TRBV10-3 and TRBJ2-1; checking the TCRdb D call of TRBD1 is not possible without DNA. Looked up from germline, CDR1 is ENHRY and CDR2 is SYGVKD. The CDR3 totals 13 residues. CDR3 in amino acids: CAISSPGGDEQFF.

This clonotype is called medium-sized based on its frequency. CDR3 residues: CSARGSDEQFF. The chain links TRBV20-1 to TRBJ2-1. The CDR3 consists of 11 residues. CDR1 DFQATT and CDR2 SNEGSKA come from the germline V gene (reference sequence).

This clonotype registers medium-sized by frequency. V usage is TRBV29-1 and J usage is TRBJ2-1; TCRdb indicates TRBD2, and absent DNA this call remains unverified. This CDR3 has 12 residues. Per the germline V gene, CDR1 is SQVTM and CDR2 is ANQGSEA. The CDR3 here is CSPADSYNEQFF.

This clonotype registers medium-sized by frequency. The V call is TRBV7-9, the J call TRBJ2-2; TCRdb returns TRBD1, unconfirmable since there is no DNA. Germline V gene sequence: CDR1 SEHNR, CDR2 FQNEAQ (reference sequence). CDR3 length: 13 amino acids. The CDR3 here is CACSPRWTGELFF.

According to its frequency, this clonotype is medium-sized. The gene calls are TRBV7-9 and TRBJ2-7; TCRdb lists TRBD1, though no DNA is available to test this call. Germline CDR1 is SEHNR and CDR2 is FQNEAQ (reference sequence). There are 18 residues in the CDR3. The CDR3 protein is CASSSRGMDRGPSYEQYF.